This TCR beta chain was captured in a study of blood T cell repertoires in COVID-19. Study-wide context: Sites across the United States, Italy and Spain contributed samples from acute and convalescent COVID-19. PBMCs, B-cell-depleted T cells, or T cells were the source of the cDNA or gDNA that made up the material.

V was pared by 8 bases and J by 4 bases, with 14 bases between. CDR3 length equals 13 residues. CDR1 and CDR2 from the germline V gene are MNHEY and SMNVEV (reference sequence). Original methodology: For nucleated cells, counts were estimated from reference gene primer amplification. Measured with immunoSEQ multiplex PCR; TCRdb has only the in-frame clones, and not every one. The D gene and trimming were derived from the DNA, and the V and J assignments and clone size from that table. The sample records some 260,000 clones, 88% being singletons. Seattle's enrolled individuals joined amid active infection and were then monitored longitudinally. This clone was seen just once.

Sequencing input: peripheral blood. V usage is TRBV27 and J usage is TRBJ1-1; perhaps TRBD1 as D (6 bases). This clonotype was obtained from a young woman with COVID-19, enrolled during active disease. In DNA form, the CDR3 reads TGTGCCAGCGGGGGGGGCGCGGGCACTGAAGCTTTCTTT. Protein: CASGGGAGTEAFF.